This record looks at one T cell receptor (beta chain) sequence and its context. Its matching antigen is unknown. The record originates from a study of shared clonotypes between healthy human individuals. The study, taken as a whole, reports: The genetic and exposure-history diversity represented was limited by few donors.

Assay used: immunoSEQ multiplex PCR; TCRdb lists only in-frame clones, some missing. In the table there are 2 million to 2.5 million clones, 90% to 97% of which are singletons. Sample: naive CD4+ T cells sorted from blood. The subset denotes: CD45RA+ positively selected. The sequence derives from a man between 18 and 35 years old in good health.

In DNA form, the CDR3 reads TGTGCCAGCAGTGGGACAACAACCGGGGAGCTGTTTTTT. Its translation: CASSGTTTGELFF. This rearrangement joins TRBV6-1 to TRBJ2-2; D may be TRBD1 (5 bases). With 4 bases removed from V and 5 bases from J, the gap between germline ends came to 8 bases. The CDR3 totals 13 residues. Germline CDR1 is MNHNS and CDR2 is SASEGT.